This T cell receptor (beta chain) stems from a study of post-analysis software for immune sequencing data. Study-wide results and limits: F measure grouped same-batch samples tightly together.

Only a few counts were recorded for this clonotype. The target antigen is unknown. Prepared libraries of TCR beta cDNA carried unique molecular identifiers. TCRdb analysed the PCR reads with MiXCR anew, one entry per CDR3 protein. The sample consists of around 160,000 distinct CDR3 sequences, about 37% of them appearing once. The V gene lost 6 bases and the J gene lost 15 bases, with 24 bases spanning the gap. CDR1 and CDR2 from the germline V gene are SGHVS and FQNEAQ. The CDR3 is 14 residues long. Sequenced material: blood, taken after autologous hematopoietic stem cell transplantation. The chain joins TRBV7-8 to TRBJ2-1, with D perhaps matching TRBD2 (6 bases). The source of this sequence is a girl aged 5-17 years with multiple sclerosis. Here the CDR3 DNA reads TGTGCCAGCAGTTACGGGACTCTCTCACGAGATCGGTTCTTC. The encoded protein is CASSYGTLSRDRFF.